A selection of T cell receptor beta chains follows, all from one sample in a study of cytomegalovirus exposure and HLA in healthy donors. Here immunoSEQ multiplex PCR was the method, and the copy in TCRdb shows in-frame clones only, minus some. The sample yields fewer than 200,000 clones, roughly 80% seen once. The source material was PBMCs. The source of these receptors is a woman in her twenties or thirties in good health and CMV-seropositive. The CDR3 runs from the conserved cysteine through the conserved F or W. The D gene is left open where the match is weak. Size is omitted from some rows. Given values are once, few, many or a class for expanded clones.

D gene	clone size	J gene	V gene	CDR3 protein	CDR3 DNA
TRBD1	once	TRBJ1-4	TRBV6-5	CASSHQGADNEKLFF	TGTGCCAGCAGCCACCAGGGGGCTGACAATGAAAAACTGTTTTTT
NA	NA	TRBJ2-7	TRBV6-6	CASSLTGLRGYEQYF	TGTGCCAGCAGTCTCACGGGTCTCCGGGGCTACGAGCAGTACTTC
TRBD1	NA	TRBJ1-4	TRBV6-1	CASSEGQGAEKLFF	TGTGCCAGCAGTGAAGGACAGGGGGCTGAAAAACTGTTTTTT
TRBD1	NA	TRBJ2-2	TRBV7-6	CASSAGQGIEGTGELFF	TGTGCCAGCAGCGCAGGACAGGGGATTGAAGGGACCGGGGAGCTGTTTTTT
TRBD2	few	TRBJ2-1	TRBV11-2	CASSSRTSGGRYNEQFF	TGTGCCAGCAGCTCCAGGACTAGCGGGGGGAGGTACAATGAGCAGTTCTTC
NA	NA	TRBJ2-2	TRBV5-1	CASSLAGGHDTGELFF	TGCGCCAGCAGCTTGGCCGGGGGGCACGACACCGGGGAGCTGTTTTTT
NA	NA	TRBJ1-6	TRBV27	CASSQFNSPLHF	TGTGCCAGCAGCCAGTTCAATTCACCCCTCCACTTT
NA	once	TRBJ2-3	TRBV5-4	CASSLRLDTDTQYF	TGTGCCAGCAGCTTGAGACTAGACACAGATACGCAGTATTTT
NA	NA	TRBJ1-1	TRBV2	CASSREEEAEAFF	TGTGCCAGCAGTCGGGAGGAGGAGGCTGAAGCTTTCTTT
TRBD1	NA	TRBJ2-5	TRBV28	CASSSGDREEETQYF	TGTGCCAGCAGTTCAGGGGACAGGGAGGAGGAGACCCAGTACTTC
NA	NA	TRBJ1-6	TRBV27	CASSIRGSAYNSPLHF	TGTGCCAGCAGCATAAGGGGTTCGGCCTATAATTCACCCCTCCACTTT
NA	once	TRBJ1-2	TRBV5-1	CASSLAGQGGYGYTF	TGCGCCAGCAGCTTGGCCGGGCAGGGTGGTTATGGCTACACCTTC
TRBD1	NA	TRBJ1-4	TRBV18	CASSPVYRGNEKLFF	TGTGCCAGCTCACCAGTCTACAGGGGTAATGAAAAACTGTTTTTT
NA	NA	TRBJ2-7	TRBV7-2	CASSQSAYEQYF	TGTGCCAGCAGCCAGTCCGCCTACGAGCAGTACTTC
NA	NA	TRBJ2-5	TRBV4-2	CASSQSKGLKGFQETQYF	TGTGCCAGCAGCCAAAGTAAGGGGCTGAAGGGTTTTCAAGAGACCCAGTACTTC
NA	NA	TRBJ1-4	TRBV2	CASSYSGTRDEKLFF	TGTGCCAGCAGTTATTCAGGGACTAGGGATGAAAAACTGTTTTTT
NA	NA	TRBJ1-5	TRBV6-5	CASGPGSNQPQHF	TGTGCCAGCGGCCCGGGTAGCAATCAGCCCCAGCATTTT
NA	once	TRBJ1-5	TRBV30	CAWGRGNQPQHF	TGTGCCTGGGGGAGGGGGAATCAGCCCCAGCATTTT
NA	once	TRBJ1-2	TRBV28	CASSFIEGTNGYTF	TGTGCCAGCAGTTTTATTGAAGGGACAAATGGCTACACCTTC
NA	NA	TRBJ1-6	TRBV30	CAWSALGGSYNSPLHF	TGTGCCTGGAGTGCTCTAGGGGGTTCCTATAATTCACCCCTCCACTTT
TRBD1	NA	TRBJ1-2	TRBV7-9	CAHDRVGYTF	TGTGCCCACGACAGGGTTGGCTACACCTTC
NA	few	TRBJ2-5	TRBV7-9	CASSLTQSVETQYF	TGTGCCAGCAGCTTAACCCAGTCCGTCGAGACCCAGTACTTC
TRBD1	once	TRBJ1-5	TRBV6-5	CASSWTGLGQPQHF	TGTGCCAGCAGTTGGACAGGGCTGGGTCAGCCCCAGCATTTT
NA	NA	TRBJ2-7	TRBV20-1	CSARAGYEQYF	TGCAGTGCTAGAGCAGGGTACGAGCAGTACTTC
NA	NA	TRBJ1-6	TRBV5-4	CASSLGGTGNSPLHF	TGTGCCAGCAGCTTGGGGGGTACAGGTAATTCACCCCTCCACTTT